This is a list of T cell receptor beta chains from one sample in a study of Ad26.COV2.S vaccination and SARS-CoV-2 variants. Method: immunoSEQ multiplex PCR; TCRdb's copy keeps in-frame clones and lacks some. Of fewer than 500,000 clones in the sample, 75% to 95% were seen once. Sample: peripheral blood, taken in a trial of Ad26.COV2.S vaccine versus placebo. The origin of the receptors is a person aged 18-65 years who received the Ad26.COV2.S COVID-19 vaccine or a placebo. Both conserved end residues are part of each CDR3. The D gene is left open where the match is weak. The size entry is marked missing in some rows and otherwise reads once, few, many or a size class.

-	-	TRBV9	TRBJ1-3	TGTGCCAGCAGCGTAGGTGGGGGGGTTACCTCTGGAAACACCATATATTTT	CASSVGGGVTSGNTIYF
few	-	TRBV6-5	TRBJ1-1	TGTGCCAGCAGGATCTCCGGGACACAGAACACTGAAGCTTTCTTT	CASRISGTQNTEAFF
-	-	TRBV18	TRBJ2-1	TGTGCCAGCTCCCTCATGGGGTCGGGCGGTGAGCAGTTCTTC	CASSLMGSGGEQFF
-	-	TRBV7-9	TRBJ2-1	TGTGCCAGCAGCTTAGCAGGGTATGAGCAGTTCTTC	CASSLAGYEQFF
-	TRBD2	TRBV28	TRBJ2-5	TGTGCCAGCAGTGTCGCCGGTGGACTAGCGGGAGTTGAGACCCAGTACTTC	CASSVAGGLAGVETQYF
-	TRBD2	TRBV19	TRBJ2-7	TGTGCCAGTAGTATCCTAGCGGGAGTAGAGCAGTACTTC	CASSILAGVEQYF
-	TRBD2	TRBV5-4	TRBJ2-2	TGTGCCAGCAGCAGAATAGCGGGGCCGAGCACCGGGGAGCTGTTTTTT	CASSRIAGPSTGELFF
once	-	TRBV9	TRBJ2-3	TGTGCCAGCAGCCCAGGCACAGATACGCAGTATTTT	CASSPGTDTQYF
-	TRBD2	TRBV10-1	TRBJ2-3	TGCGCCAGGCCGGGACTAGCGACAAAAATGGGCACAGATACGCAGTATTTT	CARPGLATKMGTDTQYF
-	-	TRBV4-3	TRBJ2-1	TGCGCCAGCAGCCAAGTATCAGGGACACCCTACAATGAGCAGTTCTTC	CASSQVSGTPYNEQFF
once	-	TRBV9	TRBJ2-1	TGTGCCAGCAGCGTAGGGTCCCGGGAGCATGAGCAGTTCTTC	CASSVGSREHEQFF